What follows describes a single T cell receptor beta chain. The CDR3 covers 17 residues. V lost 2 bases and J 2 bases, leaving 17 bases between the germline ends. The germline V gene encodes CDR1 MNHEY and CDR2 SVGEGT. The sample belongs to a study of response to subunit inactivated influenza vaccine. From the RT-PCR reads, TCRdb called clonotypes with MiXCR, one entry per CDR3 protein. This sample yields about 650,000 distinct CDR3 sequences, of which 14% are seen a single time; about 7.6% belongs to the top ten. The sequencing here drew on PBMCs from blood, taken 14 to 15 days before vaccination. The chain employs TRBV6-2 or TRBV6-3 and TRBJ2-3; tentative D call: TRBD2 (6 bases). This TCR came from a man aged 50 or older who received an inactivated influenza vaccine. The CDR3 is CASSYGGDSGPTDTQYF. The CDR3 region has the DNA TGTGCCAGCAGTTACGGCGGAGATAGCGGACCCACAGATACGCAGTATTTT.